This entry lists 20 T cell receptor beta chains sequenced from one sample in a study of CD8+CD57+ T cells in acquired aplastic anemia (dated by TCRdb to between 2018 and 2020). Patients chosen for sequencing had shown expansion of CD8+CD57+ cells by flow cytometry. For sequencing, an Illumina HiSeq 2000 was employed. Profiling of TCR beta VDJ combinations and CDR3 sequences used genomic DNA as the template. TCRdb passed the public sequencing reads through fastp at Q25 and MiXCR, retaining productive beta sequences. Each CDR3 protein gets just one entry, which takes the most common genes and DNA from the rows behind it. The sample has about 160,000 distinct CDR3 sequences on record, about two thirds of them singletons. The ten largest clones take up approximately 42% of the sample. Sample: sorted CD4+, CD8+, or CD8+CD57+ T cells (not recorded which) from PBMCs. All receptors derive from a human donor with aplastic anemia.

The chain carries TRBV6-4 and TRBJ2-7, with 14 bases matching TRBD2. The CDR3 totals 15 residues. Germline trimming cut 5 bases from V and 5 bases from J; bases unmatched to any gene: 5. CDR1 and CDR2 from the germline V gene are MRHNA and SNTAGT. CDR3 bases: TGTGCCAGCAGTTTCCGGACTAGCGGGAGGAACGAGCAGTACTTC. Its translation: CASSFRTSGRNEQYF.

The rearrangement joins TRBV5-1 to TRBJ2-1; 11 nucleotides match TRBD2. Germline-derived CDR1 and CDR2 are SGHRS and YFSETQ. The CDR3 is 16 amino acids. V lost 1 base, J lost 4 bases, and 4 bases stayed unmatched. This chain's CDR3 is CASSLSSGRGYNEQFF. The CDR3 DNA sequence: TGCGCCAGCAGCTTGAGTAGCGGGAGGGGATACAATGAGCAGTTCTTC.

By sample share, this clonotype is large. V gene TRBV20-1 combines with J gene TRBJ2-2; D is unresolved. Trimming took 3 bases from V and 3 from J, leaving 11 bases between them. The CDR3 spans 14 residues. CDR1 is DFQATT and CDR2 is SNEGSKA in the germline V gene (reference sequence). The CDR3 here is CSARGPYDTGELFF. CDR3 nucleotide sequence: TGCAGTGCTAGGGGCCCATACGACACCGGGGAGCTGTTTTTT.

The chain links TRBV10-3 to TRBJ1-5; a weak D match, TRBD1 (6 bases). The V gene's germline CDR1 is ENHRY and CDR2 SYGVKD. Trimming pared 6 bases from V and 3 bases from J, leaving 12 bases between. This CDR3 region has 14 residues. DNA for the CDR3: TGTGCCATCAGCAGCGGGACACCCAATCAGCCCCAGCATTTT. It encodes CAISSGTPNQPQHF.

This rearrangement joins TRBV20-1 to TRBJ2-7; 7 positions agree with TRBD1. Germline values: CDR1 DFQATT, CDR2 SNEGSKA (reference sequence). J was trimmed by 4 bases and V by 3 bases; bases with no gene match: 6. CDR3 length: 13 residues. CDR3 sequence: CSARNDRVYEQYF. The CDR3 coding sequence is TGCAGTGCTAGGAATGACAGGGTTTACGAGCAGTACTTC.

Notes on this clonotype: An end of the junction does not agree with germline; a read error may underlie this. This chain uses TRBV7-7 with TRBJ2-2, with 7 bases lining up with TRBD2. Per germline, CDR1 SSHAT and CDR2 FNYEAQ (reference sequence). The CDR3 loop spans 17 amino acids. CDR3 residues: CASSLEYSASGWGELFF. For the CDR3, the DNA is TGTGCTAGCAGCTTAGAGTACTCGGCTAGCGGATGGGGGGAGCTGTTTTTT.

This clonotype turned up a few times. V gene TRBV10-1 combines with J gene TRBJ1-6; tentative D call: TRBD1 (5 bases). Between the trimmed V and J ends, which lost 0 bases and 13 bases, there was a span of 10 bases. The germline gives CDR1 WNHNN, CDR2 SYGVQD (reference sequence). The CDR3 runs 13 residues. In nucleotides, the CDR3 is TGCGCCAGCAGTGAGTCCGTAAGGGGCCCCCTCCACTTT. This encodes CASSESVRGPLHF.

The V call is TRBV20-1, the J call TRBJ1-3; TRBD1 is a possible D gene (5 bases). The CDR3 spans 12 residues. The V end was cut by 6 bases, the J end by 4 bases, with 10 bases between. Germline CDR1 and CDR2: DFQATT and SNEGSKA (reference sequence). The CDR3 protein is CSAMDNGNTIYF. In DNA form, the CDR3 reads TGCAGTGCCATGGACAACGGAAACACCATATATTTT.

The gene calls are TRBV14 and TRBJ2-5; the D is unclear. CDR3 size: 16 residues. V was shortened by 5 bases and J by 1 base, with 17 bases between the two germline ends. The germline CDR1 and CDR2 sequences are SGHDN and FVKESK. CDR3 protein: CASSLDRVAAQETQYF. CDR3 nucleotides: TGTGCCAGCAGCTTAGATAGGGTAGCAGCCCAAGAGACCCAGTACTTC. Full variable domain (missing parts from reference TRBV14 and TRBJ2-5): EAGVTQFPSHSVIEKGQTVTLRCDPISGHDNLYWYRRVMGKEIKFLLHFVKESKQDESGMPNNRFLAERTGGTYSTLKVQPAELEDSGVYFCASSLDRVAAQETQYFGPGTRLLVL.

This clonotype occurred many times. The chain combines TRBV6-4 with TRBJ2-2; D is unclear. V shed 4 bases and J shed 11 bases, with 14 bases lying between them. The CDR3 loop spans 13 amino acids. CDR1 and CDR2 from the germline V gene are MRHNA and SNTAGT. The CDR3 nucleotides are TGTGCCAGCAGTGGGACGGATAACAATGAGCTGTTTTTT. Translating gives CASSGTDNNELFF.

This chain connects TRBV11-2 to TRBJ1-2, with 8 bases lining up with TRBD1. The CDR3 spans 18 residues. CDR1 is SGHAT, CDR2 FQNNGV, per germline. V was pared by 5 bases and J by 7 bases, with 21 bases of the junction left unmatched. CDR3 sequence reads: CASSPGEDRAFFLGGYTF. Written as DNA, the CDR3 is TGTGCCAGCAGCCCAGGGGAGGACAGGGCTTTTTTTCTTGGTGGCTACACCTTC.

The V and J genes are TRBV2 and TRBJ1-6, with a tentative D call TRBD1 (6 bases). CDR3 length: 19 residues. Germline CDR1 reads SNHLY; CDR2 reads FYNNEI. The ends were cut back, 7 bases at V and 6 bases at J, with 28 bases in the middle. CDR3 in DNA: TGTGCCAGCAATAAATCTAGTTGGCTGGAGGGGGTAGGTAATTCACCCCTCCACTTT. Translation gives CASNKSSWLEGVGNSPLHF.

The chain joins TRBV9 to TRBJ2-1; D unclear. With 4 bases removed from V and 5 bases from J, the gap between germline ends came to 16 bases. CDR1 is SGDLS and CDR2 is YYNGEE in the germline V gene. This CDR3 region has 15 residues. The CDR3 bases are TGTGCCAGCAGCTCGGACCCAGGATATGACAATGAGCAGTTCTTC. Translated, it gives CASSSDPGYDNEQFF.

The rearrangement links TRBV20-1 to TRBJ2-4; 10 bases align to TRBD1. V trimming: 5 bases; J trimming: 12 bases; junction bases outside the gene matches: 7. Germline V gives CDR1 DFQATT, CDR2 SNEGSKA (reference sequence). CDR3 size: 12 residues. This CDR3 is CSARRQGASQYF. The DNA for the CDR3 is TGCAGTGCTCGCAGACAGGGGGCGAGTCAGTACTTC.

This clonotype was seen a single time. The chain employs TRBV29-1 and TRBJ1-2, with D possibly matching TRBD1 (6 bases). CDR1 and CDR2 (germline): SQVTM, ANQGSEA. V was clipped by 3 bases and J by 7 bases, with 12 bases between them. The CDR3 runs to 12 residues. The CDR3 bases are TGCAGCGTTGACAGGGGTTTGGGTGGCTACACCTTC. It is translated as CSVDRGLGGYTF.

This clonotype was seen a few times. The rearrangement uses TRBV20-1 and TRBJ1-6; 9 bases agree with TRBD1. The CDR3 has 15 residues. V lost 5 bases and J lost 0; bases outside the gene matches: 2. The germline gives CDR1 DFQATT, CDR2 SNEGSKA (reference sequence). As DNA, the CDR3 is TGCAGTGCTCGGGACAGGGTCTCCTATAATTCACCCCTCCACTTT. Protein product: CSARDRVSYNSPLHF.

There are a few counts of this clonotype. The chain uses TRBV25-1 and TRBJ2-2; D might be TRBD2 (6 bases). From germline, CDR1 is MGHDK and CDR2 SYGVNS. The CDR3 runs to 15 residues. V dropped 2 bases and J dropped 3 bases, with 10 bases sitting between them. DNA of the CDR3: TGTGCCAGCAGTGAACAGGGACTGGACACCGGGGAGCTGTTTTTT. This codes for CASSEQGLDTGELFF.

About this clonotype: At one end, the junction sequence differs from germline, possibly due to a read error. The gene calls are TRBV2 and TRBJ1-5, with 9 bases aligning to TRBD1. Looked up from germline, CDR1 is SNHLY and CDR2 is FYNNEI. The CDR3 is 15 residues long. The CDR3 bases are TGTGTCAGCAGTGGTACAGGGGGCGAGGGGCAGCCCCAGCATTTT. Its translation: CVSSGTGGEGQPQHF. The whole variable domain, remainder taken from reference TRBV2 and TRBJ1-5, is EPEVTQTPSHQVTQMGQEVILRCVPISNHLYFYWYRQILGQKVEFLVSFYNNEISEKSEIFDDQFSVERPDGSNFTLKIRSTKLEDSAMYFCVSSGTGGEGQPQHFGDGTRLSIL.

J is TRBJ2-5 and V is TRBV9; the match to TRBD2 covers 8 bases. The trim removed 0 bases at V and 5 bases at J, leaving 9 bases unmatched. Germline V gives CDR1 SGDLS, CDR2 YYNGEE. CDR3 length: 16 amino acids. Here the CDR3 reads CASSVGAILAGETQYF. The CDR3 nucleotides read TGTGCCAGCAGCGTAGGGGCCATTTTAGCGGGGGAGACCCAGTACTTC. The full variable domain, its missing parts supplied by reference TRBV9 and TRBJ2-5, is DSGVTQTPKHLITATGQRVTLRCSPRSGDLSVYWYQQSLDQGLQFLIQYYNGEERAKGNILERFSAQQFPDLHSELNLSSLELGDSALYFCASSVGAILAGETQYFGPGTRLLVL.

The chain is built from TRBV7-2 and TRBJ2-2, with D perhaps matching TRBD1 or TRBD2 (5 bases each). The germline V and J ends were trimmed by 1 base and 7 bases, with 16 bases remaining between them. This CDR3 has 16 amino acids. Germline V gives CDR1 SGHTA, CDR2 FQGNSA. The CDR3: CASSLVRGPTFGELFF. CDR3 DNA sequence: TGTGCCAGCAGCTTAGTCCGGGGACCAACCTTCGGGGAGCTGTTTTTT.